What follows describes a single T cell receptor (beta chain). Its specificity is not known. The source of the sample is a study of T cell repertoires in cytomegalovirus infection. Study in general: Both recently identified HLA-C-restricted and well-studied HLA-B-restricted CMV epitopes were used in the study. Public TCR beta signatures marked donors with CMV infection and the matching HLA.

V gave up 4 bases and J gave up 7 bases, with 10 bases separating them. The length of the CDR3 is 13 residues. Germline V CDR1 and CDR2: MGHRA, YSYEKL. Study-level results: The cumulative frequency of public TCR beta families distinguished individuals who carried CMV together with the relevant HLA. The ex vivo response was dominated by HLA-C-restricted CMV-specific TCR beta clonotypes.

From the reads, TCRdb called clonotypes with MiXCR, one entry per CDR3 protein. Of about 830,000 distinct CDR3 sequences in the sample, less than 35% were seen once. V gene TRBV4-1 combines with J gene TRBJ2-2; a weak D match, TRBD1 (5 bases). The clonotype originates from a human donor in good health (CMV status not recorded). Some clones in this sample may be carry-over from other donors' samples. Sequenced here: cultured CD8+ T cells from PBMCs, sampled from culture after CMV antigen stimulation. The CDR3 is CASSRRVGGELFF. The CDR3 DNA reads as TGCGCCAGCAGCCGCAGGGTAGGCGGGGAGCTGTTTTTT.